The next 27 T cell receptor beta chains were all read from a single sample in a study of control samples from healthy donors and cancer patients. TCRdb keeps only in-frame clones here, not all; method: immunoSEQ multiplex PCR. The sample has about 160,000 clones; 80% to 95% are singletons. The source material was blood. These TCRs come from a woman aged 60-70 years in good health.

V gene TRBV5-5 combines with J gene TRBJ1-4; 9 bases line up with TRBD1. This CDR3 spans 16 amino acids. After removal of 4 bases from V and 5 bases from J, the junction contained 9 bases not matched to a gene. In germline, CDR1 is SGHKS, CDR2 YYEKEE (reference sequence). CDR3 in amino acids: CASSARLGQGNEKLFF. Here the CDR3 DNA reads TGTGCCAGCAGCGCTAGGTTGGGACAGGGCAATGAAAAACTGTTTTTT. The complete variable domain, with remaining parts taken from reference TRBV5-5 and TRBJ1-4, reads DAGVTQSPTHLIKTRGQQVTLRCSPISGHKSVSWYQQVLGQGPQFIFQYYEKEERGRGNFPDRFSARQFPNYSSELNVNALLLGDSALYLCASSARLGQGNEKLFFGSGTQLSVL.

The CDR3 here is CASSLSRKRTVNTEAFF. DNA of the CDR3: TGTGCCAGCAGCTTGTCCCGTAAAAGGACAGTGAACACTGAAGCTTTCTTT. The rearrangement uses TRBV5-6 and TRBJ1-1, with D maybe TRBD1 (6 bases). This CDR3 comprises 17 residues. Trimming removed 1 base from V and 0 bases from J, with 16 bases in between. CDR1 is SGHDT, CDR2 YYEEEE, per germline.

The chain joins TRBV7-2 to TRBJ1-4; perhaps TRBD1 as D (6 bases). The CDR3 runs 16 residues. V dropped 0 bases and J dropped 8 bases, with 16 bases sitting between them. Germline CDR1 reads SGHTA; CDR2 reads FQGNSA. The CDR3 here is CASSLAQGGGEEKLFF. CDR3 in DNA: TGTGCCAGCAGCTTAGCCCAGGGAGGGGGAGAGGAAAAACTGTTTTTT.

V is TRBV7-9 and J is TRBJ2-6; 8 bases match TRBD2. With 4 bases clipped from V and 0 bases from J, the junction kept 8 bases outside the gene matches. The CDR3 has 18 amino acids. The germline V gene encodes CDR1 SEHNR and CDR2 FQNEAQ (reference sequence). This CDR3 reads CASSSSAGGFSGANVLTF. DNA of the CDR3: TGTGCCAGCAGCTCGTCGGCGGGGGGATTCTCTGGGGCCAACGTCCTGACTTTC.

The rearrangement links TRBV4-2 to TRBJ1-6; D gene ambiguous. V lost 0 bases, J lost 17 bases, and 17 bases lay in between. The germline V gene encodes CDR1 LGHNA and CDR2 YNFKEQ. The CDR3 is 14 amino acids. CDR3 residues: CASSQDLSDLTFHF. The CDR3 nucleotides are TGTGCCAGCAGCCAAGATTTATCAGACCTCACTTTCCACTTT.

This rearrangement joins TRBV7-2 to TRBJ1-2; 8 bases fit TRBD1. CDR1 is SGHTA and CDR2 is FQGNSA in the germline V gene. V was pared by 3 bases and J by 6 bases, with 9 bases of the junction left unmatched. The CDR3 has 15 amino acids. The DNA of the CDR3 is TGTGCCAGCAGCTTCCCTGGACAGGGTGGGGATGGCTACACCTTC. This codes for CASSFPGQGGDGYTF.

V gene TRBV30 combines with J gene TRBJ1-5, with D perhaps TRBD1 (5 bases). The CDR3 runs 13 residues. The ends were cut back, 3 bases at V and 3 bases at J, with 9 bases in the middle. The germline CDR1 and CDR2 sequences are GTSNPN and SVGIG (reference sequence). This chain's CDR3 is CAWSAGLNQPQHF. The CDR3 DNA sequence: TGTGCCTGGAGCGCGGGGCTCAATCAGCCCCAGCATTTT.

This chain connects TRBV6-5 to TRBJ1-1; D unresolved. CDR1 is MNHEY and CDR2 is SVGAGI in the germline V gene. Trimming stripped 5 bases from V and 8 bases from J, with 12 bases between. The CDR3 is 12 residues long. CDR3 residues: CASSTTRGEAFF. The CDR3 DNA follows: TGTGCCAGCAGTACGACCCGGGGAGAAGCTTTCTTT.

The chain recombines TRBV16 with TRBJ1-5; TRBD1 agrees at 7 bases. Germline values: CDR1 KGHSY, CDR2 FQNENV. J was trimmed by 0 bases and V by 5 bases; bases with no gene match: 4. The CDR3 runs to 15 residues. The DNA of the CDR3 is TGTGCCAGCAGCACACAGGGGTCTAGCAATCAGCCCCAGCATTTT. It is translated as CASSTQGSSNQPQHF.

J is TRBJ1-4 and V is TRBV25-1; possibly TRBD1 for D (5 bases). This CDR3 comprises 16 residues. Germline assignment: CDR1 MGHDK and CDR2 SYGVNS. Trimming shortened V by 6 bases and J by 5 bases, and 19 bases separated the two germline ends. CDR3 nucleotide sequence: TGTGCCAGCAGGGAGGGCAGTAGGGGAGGAAATGAAAAACTGTTTTTT. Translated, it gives CASREGSRGGNEKLFF.

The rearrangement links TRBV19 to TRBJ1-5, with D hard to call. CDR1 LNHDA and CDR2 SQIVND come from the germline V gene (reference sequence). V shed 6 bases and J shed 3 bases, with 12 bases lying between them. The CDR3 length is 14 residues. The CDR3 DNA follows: TGTGCCAGTAGCTTCTTGGGTACCAATCAGCCCCAGCATTTT. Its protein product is CASSFLGTNQPQHF.

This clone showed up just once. The DNA for the CDR3 is TGTGCCAGCTCACCACCCGGGACGGAAGAGACCCAGTACTTC. It yields the protein CASSPPGTEETQYF. The chain links TRBV18 to TRBJ2-5; possibly TRBD1 or TRBD2 for D (5 bases each). The CDR3 covers 14 residues. Germline values: CDR1 KGHSH, CDR2 LQKENI. V lost 0 bases to trimming and J lost 3 bases, with 8 bases between them.

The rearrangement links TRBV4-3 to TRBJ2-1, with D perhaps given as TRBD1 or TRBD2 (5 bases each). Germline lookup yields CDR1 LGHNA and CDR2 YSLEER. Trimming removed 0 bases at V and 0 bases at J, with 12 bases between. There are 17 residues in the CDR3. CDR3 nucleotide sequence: TGCGCCAGCAGCCAAGAGGGTGGGGGAAGCTCCTACAATGAGCAGTTCTTC. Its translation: CASSQEGGGSSYNEQFF.

The CDR3 region has the DNA TGCGCCAGCAGCTTGGAAGTAGTGAGGGGTGACGAGCAGTACTTC. Translating gives CASSLEVVRGDEQYF. This chain connects TRBV5-1 to TRBJ2-7; D may be TRBD1 or TRBD2 (5 bases each). This CDR3 has 15 amino acids. The germline V gene has CDR1 SGHRS and CDR2 YFSETQ. Between the trimmed V and J ends, which lost 0 bases and 5 bases, there was a span of 15 bases. The variable domain in full, completed from reference TRBV5-1 and TRBJ2-7, reads KAGVTQTPRYLIKTRGQQVTLSCSPISGHRSVSWYQQTPGQGLQFLFEYFSETQRNKGNFPGRFSGRQFSNSRSEMNVSTLELGDSALYLCASSLEVVRGDEQYFGPGTRLTVT.

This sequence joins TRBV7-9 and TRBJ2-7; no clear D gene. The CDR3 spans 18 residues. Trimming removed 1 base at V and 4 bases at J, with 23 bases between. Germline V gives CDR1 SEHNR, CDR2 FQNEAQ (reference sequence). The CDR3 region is CASSLVLGRSPSPYEQYF. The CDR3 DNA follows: TGTGCCAGCAGCTTAGTCTTGGGTAGGTCGCCGAGCCCTTACGAGCAGTACTTC.

The DNA of the CDR3 is TGCGCCAGCAGCCTACAGGGGACCCTGTACGAGCAGTACTTC. This translates into CASSLQGTLYEQYF. This rearrangement joins TRBV4-1 to TRBJ2-7; TRBD1 aligns across 7 bases. In germline, CDR1 is MGHRA, CDR2 YSYEKL. CDR3 length: 14 residues. The J segment lost 4 bases and the V segment lost 4 bases, leaving 7 bases of the junction unmatched.

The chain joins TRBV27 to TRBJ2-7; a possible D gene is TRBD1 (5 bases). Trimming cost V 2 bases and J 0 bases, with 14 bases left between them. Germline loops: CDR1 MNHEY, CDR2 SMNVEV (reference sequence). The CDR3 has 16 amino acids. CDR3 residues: CASSLQWGWSSYEQYF. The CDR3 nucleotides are TGTGCCAGCAGTTTACAGTGGGGCTGGAGCTCCTACGAGCAGTACTTC.

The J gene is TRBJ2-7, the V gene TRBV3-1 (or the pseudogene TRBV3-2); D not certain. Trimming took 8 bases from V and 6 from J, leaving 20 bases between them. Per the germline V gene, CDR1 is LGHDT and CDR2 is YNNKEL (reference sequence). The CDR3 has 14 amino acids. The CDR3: CASAIPGSSGEQYF. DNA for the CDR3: TGTGCCAGCGCCATACCAGGCTCCTCCGGCGAGCAGTACTTC.

CDR3 amino acids: CASTDSPLHF. CDR3 sequence (DNA): TGTGCCAGCACTGATTCACCCCTCCACTTT. The chain is built from TRBV5-8 and TRBJ1-6; unclear D gene. The CDR3 extends over 10 amino acids. Germline values: CDR1 SGHTS, CDR2 YDEGEE. Trimming took off 6 bases at V and 8 bases at J, with 3 bases between the two ends.

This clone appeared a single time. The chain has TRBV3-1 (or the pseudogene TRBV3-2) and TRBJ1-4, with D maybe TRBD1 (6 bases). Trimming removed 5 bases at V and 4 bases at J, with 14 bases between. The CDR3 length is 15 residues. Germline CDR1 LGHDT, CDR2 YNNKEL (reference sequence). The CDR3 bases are TGTGCCAGCAGCATTGCGGGGGCGTTTAATGAAAAACTGTTTTTT. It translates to CASSIAGAFNEKLFF.

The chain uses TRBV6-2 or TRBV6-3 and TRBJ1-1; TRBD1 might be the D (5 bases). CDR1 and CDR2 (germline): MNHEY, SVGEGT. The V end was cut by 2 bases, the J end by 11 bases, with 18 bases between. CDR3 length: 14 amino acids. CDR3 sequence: CASSYPLDRFGAFF. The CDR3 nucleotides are TGTGCCAGCAGTTACCCCCTCGACAGATTTGGGGCTTTCTTT.

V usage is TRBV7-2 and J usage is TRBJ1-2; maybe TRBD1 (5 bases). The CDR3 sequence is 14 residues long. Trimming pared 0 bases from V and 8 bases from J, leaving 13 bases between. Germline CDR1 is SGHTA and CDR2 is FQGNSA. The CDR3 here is CASSLAGRDAGYTF. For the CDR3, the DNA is TGTGCCAGCAGCTTAGCGGGCAGGGATGCCGGCTACACCTTC.

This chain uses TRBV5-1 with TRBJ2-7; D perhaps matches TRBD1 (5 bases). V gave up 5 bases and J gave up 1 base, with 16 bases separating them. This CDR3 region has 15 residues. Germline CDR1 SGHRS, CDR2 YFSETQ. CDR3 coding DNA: TGCGCCAGCAGTTCACAGGCCCTCCCTTCCTACGAGCAGTACTTC. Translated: CASSSQALPSYEQYF.

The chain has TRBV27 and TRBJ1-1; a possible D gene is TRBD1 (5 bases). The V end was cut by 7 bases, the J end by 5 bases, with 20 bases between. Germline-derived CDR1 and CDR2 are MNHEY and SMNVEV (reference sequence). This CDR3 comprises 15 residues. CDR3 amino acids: CASTLGGAVMTEAFF. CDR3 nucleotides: TGTGCCAGCACCTTGGGAGGGGCGGTGATGACTGAAGCTTTCTTT.

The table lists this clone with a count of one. CDR3 amino acids: CASSYDWAGGSNQPQHF. DNA of the CDR3: TGTGCCAGCAGTTACGATTGGGCAGGGGGGTCTAATCAGCCCCAGCATTTT. The chain carries TRBV6-2 or TRBV6-3 and TRBJ1-5, with TRBD1 matching 7 bases. J was trimmed by 4 bases and V by 2 bases; bases with no gene match: 11. The CDR3 extends over 17 amino acids. Germline CDR1 is MNHEY and CDR2 is SVGEGT.

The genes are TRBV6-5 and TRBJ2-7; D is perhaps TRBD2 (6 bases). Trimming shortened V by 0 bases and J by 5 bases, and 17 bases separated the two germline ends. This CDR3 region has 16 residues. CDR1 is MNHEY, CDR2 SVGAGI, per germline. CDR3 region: CASSYSYSSGGDEQYF. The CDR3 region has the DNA TGTGCCAGCAGTTACTCCTACTCCTCGGGCGGGGACGAGCAGTACTTC.

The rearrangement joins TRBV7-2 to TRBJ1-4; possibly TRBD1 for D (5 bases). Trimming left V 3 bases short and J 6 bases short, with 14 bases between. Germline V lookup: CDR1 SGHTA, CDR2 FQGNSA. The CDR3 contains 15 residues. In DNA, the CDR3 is TGTGCCAGCAGCTTGAATTTTGCCAGGGATGAAAAACTGTTTTTT. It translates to CASSLNFARDEKLFF.